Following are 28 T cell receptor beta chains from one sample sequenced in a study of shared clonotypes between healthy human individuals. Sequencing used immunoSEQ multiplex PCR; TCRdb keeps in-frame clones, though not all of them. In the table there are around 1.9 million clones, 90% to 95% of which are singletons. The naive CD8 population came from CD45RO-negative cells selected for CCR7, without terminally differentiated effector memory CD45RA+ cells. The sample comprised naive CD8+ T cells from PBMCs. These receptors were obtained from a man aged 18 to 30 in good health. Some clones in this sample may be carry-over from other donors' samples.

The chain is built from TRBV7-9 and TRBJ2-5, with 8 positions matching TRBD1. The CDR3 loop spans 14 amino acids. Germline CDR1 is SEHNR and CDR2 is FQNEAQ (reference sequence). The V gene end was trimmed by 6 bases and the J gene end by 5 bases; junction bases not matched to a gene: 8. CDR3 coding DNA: TGTGCCAGCAGACTAGACAGGGGTGGCGAGACCCAGTACTTC. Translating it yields CASRLDRGGETQYF.

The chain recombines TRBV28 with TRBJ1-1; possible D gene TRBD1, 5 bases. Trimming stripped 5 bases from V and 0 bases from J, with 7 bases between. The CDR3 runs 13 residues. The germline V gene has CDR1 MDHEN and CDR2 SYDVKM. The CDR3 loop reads CASSDSMNTEAFF. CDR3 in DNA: TGTGCCAGCAGTGACAGCATGAACACTGAAGCTTTCTTT.

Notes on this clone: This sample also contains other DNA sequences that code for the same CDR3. CDR3 bases: TGTGCCAGCTCACCGGACAGGCTGAACACTGAAGCTTTCTTT. It is translated as CASSPDRLNTEAFF. The V and J genes are TRBV18 and TRBJ1-1, with TRBD1 matching 7 bases. Germline loops: CDR1 KGHSH, CDR2 LQKENI. This CDR3 is 14 amino acids long. V trimming: 3 bases; J trimming: 0 bases; junction bases outside the gene matches: 1.

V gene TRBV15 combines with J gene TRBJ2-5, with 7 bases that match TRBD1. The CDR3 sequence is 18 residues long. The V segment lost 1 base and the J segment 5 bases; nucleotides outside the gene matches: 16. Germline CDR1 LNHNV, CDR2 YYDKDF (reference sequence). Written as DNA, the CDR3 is TGTGCCACCAGCAGAGTCCGGTTGGATGAAACAGGGGCGGAGACCCAGTACTTC. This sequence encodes CATSRVRLDETGAETQYF.

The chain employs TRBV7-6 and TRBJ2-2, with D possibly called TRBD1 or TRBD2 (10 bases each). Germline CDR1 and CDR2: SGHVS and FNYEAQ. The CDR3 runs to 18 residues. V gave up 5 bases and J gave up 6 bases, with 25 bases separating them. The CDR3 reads CASSPTGGGLAGAGELFF. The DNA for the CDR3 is TGTGCCAGCAGCCCGACAGGGGGCGGGCTAGCGGGAGCCGGGGAGCTGTTTTTT. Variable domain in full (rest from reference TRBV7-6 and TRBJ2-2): GAGVSQSPRYKVTKRGQDVALRCDPISGHVSLYWYRQALGQGPEFLTYFNYEAQQDKSGLPNDRFSAERPEGSISTLTIQRTEQRDSAMYRCASSPTGGGLAGAGELFFGEGSRLTVL.

CDR3 sequence: CASSSPGQLTEAFF. CDR3 nucleotide sequence: TGTGCCAGCAGCTCCCCCGGACAGCTCACTGAAGCTTTCTTT. The chain links TRBV7-2 to TRBJ1-1; D possibly corresponds to TRBD1 (6 bases). Trimming left V 4 bases short and J 4 bases short, with 13 bases between. The CDR3 is 14 amino acids. Germline assignment: CDR1 SGHTA and CDR2 FQGNSA. Using reference TRBV7-2 and TRBJ1-1 for the parts outside the CDR3, the full variable domain is GAGVSQSPSNKVTEKGKDVELRCDPISGHTALYWYRQSLGQGLEFLIYFQGNSAPDKSGLPSDRFSAERTGGSVSTLTIQRTQQEDSAVYLCASSSPGQLTEAFFGQGTRLTVV.

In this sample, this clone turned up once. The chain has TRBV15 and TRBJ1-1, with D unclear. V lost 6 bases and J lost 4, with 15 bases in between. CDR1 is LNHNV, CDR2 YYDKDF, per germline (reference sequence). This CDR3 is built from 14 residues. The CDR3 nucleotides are TGTGCCACCAGTCCTCTGATGGAGGGCACTGAAGCTTTCTTT. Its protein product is CATSPLMEGTEAFF.

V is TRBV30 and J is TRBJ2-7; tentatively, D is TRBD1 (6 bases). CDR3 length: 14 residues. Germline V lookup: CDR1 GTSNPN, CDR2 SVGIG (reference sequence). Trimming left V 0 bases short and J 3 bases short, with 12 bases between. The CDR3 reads CAWSVPGVHYEQYF. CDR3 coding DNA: TGTGCCTGGAGTGTACCAGGGGTCCACTACGAGCAGTACTTC.

The DNA for the CDR3 is TGTGCCAGCAGCCACGGGACTAGCGGGACCACCGGGGAGCTGTTTTTT. Amino acid sequence: CASSHGTSGTTGELFF. The chain combines TRBV14 with TRBJ2-2; TRBD2 matches 13 bases. Germline loops: CDR1 SGHDN, CDR2 FVKESK. J gave up 4 bases and V 3 bases, and 2 bases lay outside the gene matches. The CDR3 consists of 16 residues.

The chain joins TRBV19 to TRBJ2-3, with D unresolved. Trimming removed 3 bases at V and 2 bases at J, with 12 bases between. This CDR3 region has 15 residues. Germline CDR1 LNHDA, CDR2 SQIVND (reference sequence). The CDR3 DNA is TGTGCCAGTAGTATTGGGCCTCAGCTCACAGATACGCAGTATTTT. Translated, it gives CASSIGPQLTDTQYF. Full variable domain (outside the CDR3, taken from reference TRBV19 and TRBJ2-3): DGGITQSPKYLFRKEGQNVTLSCEQNLNHDAMYWYRQDPGQGLRLIYYSQIVNDFQKGDIAEGYSVSREKKESFPLTVTSAQKNPTAFYLCASSIGPQLTDTQYFGPGTRLTVL.

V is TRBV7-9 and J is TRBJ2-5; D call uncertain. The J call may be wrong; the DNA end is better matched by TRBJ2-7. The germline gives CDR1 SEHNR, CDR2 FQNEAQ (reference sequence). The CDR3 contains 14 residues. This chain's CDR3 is CASSLLGGTYEQYF. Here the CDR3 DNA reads TGTGCCAGCAGCTTACTTGGCGGTACCTACGAGCAGTACTTC.

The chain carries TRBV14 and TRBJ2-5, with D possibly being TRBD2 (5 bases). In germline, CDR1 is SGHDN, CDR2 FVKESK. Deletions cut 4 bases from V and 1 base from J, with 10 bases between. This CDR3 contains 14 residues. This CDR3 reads CASSRGLRQETQYF. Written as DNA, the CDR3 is TGTGCCAGCAGCCGAGGACTCCGCCAAGAGACCCAGTACTTC.

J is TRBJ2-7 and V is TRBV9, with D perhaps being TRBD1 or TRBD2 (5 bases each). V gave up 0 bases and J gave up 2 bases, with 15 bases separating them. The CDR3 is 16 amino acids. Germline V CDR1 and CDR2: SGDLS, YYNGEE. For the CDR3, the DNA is TGTGCCAGCAGCGTAGGTGAAGGGGAGCGTCCCTACGAGCAGTACTTC. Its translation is CASSVGEGERPYEQYF.

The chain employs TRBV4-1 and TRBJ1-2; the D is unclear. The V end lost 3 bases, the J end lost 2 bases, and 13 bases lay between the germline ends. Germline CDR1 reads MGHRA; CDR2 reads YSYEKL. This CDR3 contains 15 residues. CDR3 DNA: TGCGCCAGCAGCCAGGCCCGGGCTGGAAACTATGGCTACACCTTC. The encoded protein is CASSQARAGNYGYTF.

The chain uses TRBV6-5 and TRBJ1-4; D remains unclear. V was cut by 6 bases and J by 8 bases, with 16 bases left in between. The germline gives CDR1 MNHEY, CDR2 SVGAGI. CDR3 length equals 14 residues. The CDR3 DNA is TGTGCCAGCAGCCCCGCGACTCTGGGCGAAAAACTGTTTTTT. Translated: CASSPATLGEKLFF.

The CDR3 is CASSIRLAGETQYF. The CDR3 DNA follows: TGTGCCAGTAGTATTCGACTAGCGGGGGAGACCCAGTACTTC. This chain connects TRBV19 to TRBJ2-5, with TRBD2 matching 11 bases. Trimming at V came to 3 bases and at J to 5 bases, leaving 2 bases not matched to a gene. This CDR3 region has 14 residues. The germline CDR1 and CDR2 sequences are LNHDA and SQIVND (reference sequence).

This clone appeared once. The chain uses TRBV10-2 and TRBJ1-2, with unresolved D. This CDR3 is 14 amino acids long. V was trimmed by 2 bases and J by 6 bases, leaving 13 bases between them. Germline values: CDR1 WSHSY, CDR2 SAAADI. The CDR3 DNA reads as TGCGCCAGCAGTGAGATTTTACACGGAGATGGCTACACCTTC. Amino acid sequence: CASSEILHGDGYTF.

The CDR3, as DNA: TGTGCCAGCAGCGTATGGTCCGACTCCTACAATGAGCAGTTCTTC. Protein product: CASSVWSDSYNEQFF. This sequence joins TRBV9 and TRBJ2-1; D not certain. The CDR3 spans 15 residues. V was clipped by 1 base and J by 0 bases, with 8 bases between them. The V gene's germline CDR1 is SGDLS and CDR2 YYNGEE.

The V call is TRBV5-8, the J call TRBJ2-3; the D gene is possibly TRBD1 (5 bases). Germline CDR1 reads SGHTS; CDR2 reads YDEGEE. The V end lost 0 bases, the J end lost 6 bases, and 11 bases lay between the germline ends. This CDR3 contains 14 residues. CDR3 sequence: CASSLVAGSDTQYF. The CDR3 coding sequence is TGTGCCAGCAGCTTGGTGGCAGGGTCGGATACGCAGTATTTT.

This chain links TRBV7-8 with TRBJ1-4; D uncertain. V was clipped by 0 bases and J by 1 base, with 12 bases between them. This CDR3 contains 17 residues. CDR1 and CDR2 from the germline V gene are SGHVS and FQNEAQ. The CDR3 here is CASSLAQGLVTNEKLFF. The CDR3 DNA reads TGTGCCAGCAGCTTAGCGCAAGGGCTTGTAACTAATGAAAAACTGTTTTTT. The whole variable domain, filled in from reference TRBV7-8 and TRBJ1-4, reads GAGVSQSPRYKVAKRGQDVALRCDPISGHVSLFWYQQALGQGPEFLTYFQNEAQLDKSGLPSDRFFAERPEGSVSTLKIQRTQQEDSAVYLCASSLAQGLVTNEKLFFGSGTQLSVL.

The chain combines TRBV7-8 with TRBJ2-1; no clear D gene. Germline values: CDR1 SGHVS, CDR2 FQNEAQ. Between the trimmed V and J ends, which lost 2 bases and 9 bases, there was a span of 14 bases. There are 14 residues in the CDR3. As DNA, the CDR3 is TGTGCCAGCAGCTTAAAGGGCCAGCCGGGTGAGCAGTTCTTC. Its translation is CASSLKGQPGEQFF.

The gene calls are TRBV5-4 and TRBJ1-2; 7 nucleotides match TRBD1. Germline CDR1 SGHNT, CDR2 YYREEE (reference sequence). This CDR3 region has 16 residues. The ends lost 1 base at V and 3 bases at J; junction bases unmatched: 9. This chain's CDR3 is CASSLWLDRLDYGYTF. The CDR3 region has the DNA TGTGCCAGCAGCTTGTGGTTGGACAGGTTAGACTATGGCTACACCTTC.

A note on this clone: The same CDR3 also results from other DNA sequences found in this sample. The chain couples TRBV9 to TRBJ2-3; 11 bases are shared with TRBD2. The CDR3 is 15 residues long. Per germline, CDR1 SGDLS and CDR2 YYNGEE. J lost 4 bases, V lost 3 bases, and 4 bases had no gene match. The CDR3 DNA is TGTGCCAGCAGCGCTAGCGGGAGGAGGGCAGATACGCAGTATTTT. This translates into CASSASGRRADTQYF.

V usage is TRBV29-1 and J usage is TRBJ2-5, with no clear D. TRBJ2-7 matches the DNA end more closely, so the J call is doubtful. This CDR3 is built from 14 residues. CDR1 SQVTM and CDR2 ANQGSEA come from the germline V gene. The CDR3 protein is CSVEGVGNTYEQYF. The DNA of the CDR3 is TGCAGCGTTGAGGGCGTGGGGAACACCTACGAGCAGTACTTC.

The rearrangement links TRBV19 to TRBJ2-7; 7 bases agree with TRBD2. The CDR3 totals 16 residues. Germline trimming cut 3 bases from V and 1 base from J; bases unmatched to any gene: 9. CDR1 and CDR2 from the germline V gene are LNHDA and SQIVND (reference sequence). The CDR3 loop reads CASSIRASGSSYEQYF. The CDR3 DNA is TGTGCCAGTAGTATTCGGGCTAGCGGCAGTTCCTACGAGCAGTACTTC.

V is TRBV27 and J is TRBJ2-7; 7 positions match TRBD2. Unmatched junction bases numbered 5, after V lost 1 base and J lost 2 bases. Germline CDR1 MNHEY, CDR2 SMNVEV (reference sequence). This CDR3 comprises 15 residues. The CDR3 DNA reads TGTGCCAGCAGTTTATGGGCTAGCGGAGCCTACGAGCAGTACTTC. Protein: CASSLWASGAYEQYF.

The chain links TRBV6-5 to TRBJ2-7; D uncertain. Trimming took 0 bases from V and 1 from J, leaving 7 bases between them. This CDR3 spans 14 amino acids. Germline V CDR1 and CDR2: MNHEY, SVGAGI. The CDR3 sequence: CASSYSIDSYEQYF. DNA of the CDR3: TGTGCCAGCAGTTACTCGATTGATTCCTACGAGCAGTACTTC.

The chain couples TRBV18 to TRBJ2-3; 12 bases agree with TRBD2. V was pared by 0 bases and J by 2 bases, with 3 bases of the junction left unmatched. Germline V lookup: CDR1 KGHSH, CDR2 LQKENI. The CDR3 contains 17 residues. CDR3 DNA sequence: TGTGCCAGCTCACCACCGACTAGCGGGAGTGACACAGATACGCAGTATTTT. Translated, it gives CASSPPTSGSDTDTQYF. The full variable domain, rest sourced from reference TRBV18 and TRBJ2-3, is NAGVMQNPRHLVRRRGQEARLRCSPMKGHSHVYWYRQLPEEGLKFMVYLQKENIIDESGMPKERFSAEFPKEGPSILRIQQVVRGDSAAYFCASSPPTSGSDTDTQYFGPGTRLTVL.